This passage covers 26 T cell receptor beta chains from one sample sequenced in a study of molecular identifiers for immune sequencing clone quantification. TCRdb fed the PCR reads into MiXCR, producing one record per CDR3 protein. The table has some 320,000 distinct CDR3 sequences, 24% seen once. Sequenced sample: naive CD8+ T cells from blood, with Jurkat cell RNA spiked in. The subset here: FACS-sorted CD8+CD4-CCR7+CD45RA+ naive T cells. These receptors all come from a human donor in good health. Some libraries in this study had Jurkat cell RNA spiked in.

This clonotype turned up a few times. The chain is built from TRBV6-2 or TRBV6-3 and TRBJ2-3, with D unclear. In germline, CDR1 is MNHEY, CDR2 SVGEGT. The length of the CDR3 is 13 residues. V lost 1 base, J lost 5 bases, and 7 bases lay in between. The CDR3 DNA is TGTGCCAGCAGTTACTACCCTCTAGATACGCAGTATTTT. Protein product: CASSYYPLDTQYF.

This clonotype was picked up a small number of times. The chain is built from TRBV2 and TRBJ1-1; D unclear. V was trimmed by 2 bases and J by 5 bases, leaving 15 bases between them. This CDR3 spans 15 amino acids. Germline CDR1 is SNHLY and CDR2 is FYNNEI. CDR3 sequence (DNA): TGTGCCAGCAGTGAAAAAGGAGCCCTTTCTACTGAAGCTTTCTTT. Amino acid sequence: CASSEKGALSTEAFF.

This clonotype was counted a few times. The chain uses TRBV4-3 and TRBJ2-7; the match to TRBD2 covers 9 bases. Germline lookup yields CDR1 LGHNA and CDR2 YSLEER. This CDR3 has 16 amino acids. The trim removed 0 bases at V and 1 base at J, leaving 4 bases unmatched. The CDR3: CASSQDRLAGSYEQYF. The CDR3 nucleotides read TGCGCCAGCAGCCAAGATCGCCTAGCGGGGTCCTACGAGCAGTACTTC.

This clonotype was found a few times. The chain couples TRBV4-3 to TRBJ2-3; D uncertain. The CDR3 loop spans 16 amino acids. The V end was cut by 1 base, the J end by 0 bases, with 11 bases between. CDR1 is LGHNA and CDR2 is YSLEER in the germline V gene. CDR3 sequence: CASSQGGSLSTDTQYF. CDR3 bases: TGCGCCAGCAGCCAAGGGGGTAGCTTAAGCACAGATACGCAGTATTTT.

This clonotype has at least ten counts. The chain carries TRBV28 and TRBJ2-7; D might be TRBD2 (5 bases). Germline V gene sequence: CDR1 MDHEN, CDR2 SYDVKM. The CDR3 has 13 amino acids. Trimming stripped 3 bases from V and 3 bases from J, with 9 bases between. The CDR3 DNA reads as TGTGCCAGCAGTTTCTCTGGGAGCTACGAGCAGTACTTC. It encodes CASSFSGSYEQYF.

The V call is TRBV20-1, the J call TRBJ2-3; 7 bases line up with TRBD2. Trimming cost V 0 bases and J 2 bases; bases outside gene matches: 8. CDR1 and CDR2 (germline): DFQATT, SNEGSKA (reference sequence). CDR3 length equals 16 residues. The CDR3, as DNA: TGCAGTGCTAGAGATGTGAAGCGGGAACTCACAGATACGCAGTATTTT. Protein: CSARDVKRELTDTQYF.

Points on this clonotype: A much more abundant neighbour one base away suggests this may be a read error. DNA for the CDR3: TGTGCCAGCGGTTCTCTCGGAGATCCGGAGGGGGCTTTCTTT. Its protein product is CASGSLGDPEGAFF. The gene calls are TRBV27 and TRBJ1-1, with D perhaps matching TRBD1 (5 bases). The V gene's germline CDR1 is MNHEY and CDR2 SMNVEV (reference sequence). V lost 8 bases, J lost 11 bases, and 24 bases lay in between. The CDR3 totals 14 residues.

DNA for the CDR3: TGTGCCAGCAGTTACTTAGCGTACGAGCAGTACTTC. Its translation is CASSYLAYEQYF. V and J are TRBV28 and TRBJ2-7; D is perhaps TRBD2 (5 bases). This CDR3 is 12 amino acids long. Germline CDR1 is MDHEN and CDR2 is SYDVKM. V was shortened by 4 bases and J by 4 bases, with 8 bases between the two germline ends.

The V and J genes are TRBV11-2 and TRBJ2-1; D perhaps matches TRBD2 (6 bases). The CDR3 runs to 14 residues. V gave up 2 bases and J gave up 10 bases, with 15 bases separating them. Germline assignment: CDR1 SGHAT and CDR2 FQNNGV. DNA for the CDR3: TGTGCCAGCAGCTTACTACAGGAGGGTGGGGAGCAGTTCTTC. As protein: CASSLLQEGGEQFF. The whole variable domain, remainder taken from reference TRBV11-2 and TRBJ2-1, is EAGVAQSPRYKIIEKRQSVAFWCNPISGHATLYWYQQILGQGPKLLIQFQNNGVVDDSQLPKDRFSAERLKGVDSTLKIQPAKLEDSAVYLCASSLLQEGGEQFFGPGTRLTVL.

This clonotype was detected only a few times. The chain couples TRBV4-3 to TRBJ2-7; 9 nucleotides agree with TRBD1. There are 15 residues in the CDR3. Germline CDR1 reads LGHNA; CDR2 reads YSLEER. V lost 3 bases to trimming and J lost 2 bases; unmatched junction nucleotides: 5. DNA for the CDR3: TGCGCCAGCAGCCAGGACAGGGGATTTACCTACGAGCAGTACTTC. This gives the protein CASSQDRGFTYEQYF.

There are a few counts of this clonotype. The V and J genes are TRBV9 and TRBJ2-5; no clear D. Per germline, CDR1 SGDLS and CDR2 YYNGEE. This CDR3 region has 14 residues. V lost 4 bases, J lost 2 bases, and 12 bases lay in between. CDR3 region: CASSPRALQETQYF. The CDR3 nucleotides read TGTGCCAGCAGCCCACGGGCGTTACAAGAGACCCAGTACTTC.

The chain links TRBV27 to TRBJ2-3, with unresolved D. Trimming removed 2 bases at V and 3 bases at J, with 6 bases between. Germline V CDR1 and CDR2: MNHEY, SMNVEV (reference sequence). The CDR3 totals 13 residues. CDR3 loop: CASSLLITDTQYF. CDR3 bases: TGTGCCAGCAGTTTACTCATAACAGATACGCAGTATTTT.

This clonotype was seen a few times. This chain connects TRBV19 to TRBJ2-1; 9 nucleotides match TRBD2. Germline assignment: CDR1 LNHDA and CDR2 SQIVND (reference sequence). J was trimmed by 2 bases and V by 0 bases; bases with no gene match: 5. The CDR3 runs 17 residues. This CDR3 is CASSIDGLAGPYNEQFF. In nucleotides, the CDR3 is TGTGCCAGTAGTATAGATGGGCTAGCGGGACCCTACAATGAGCAGTTCTTC.

This clonotype was observed a few times. CDR3: CSARAAGDTQYF. The CDR3 nucleotides are TGCAGTGCCCGGGCCGCGGGAGATACGCAGTATTTT. The chain couples TRBV20-1 to TRBJ2-3, with D possibly TRBD2 on 5 matching bases. The germline V gene has CDR1 DFQATT and CDR2 SNEGSKA (reference sequence). Trimming took off 6 bases at V and 5 bases at J, with 12 bases between the two ends. This CDR3 region has 12 residues.

Worth noting for this clonotype: The junction departs from the called germline gene at one end, perhaps through a read error. The chain is built from TRBV4-3 and TRBJ1-4; tentatively, D is TRBD1 (6 bases). Looked up from germline, CDR1 is LGHNA and CDR2 is YSLEER. The CDR3 has 18 residues. The CDR3 here is CAGSQLVLQGLQVEKLFF. The CDR3 region has the DNA TGCGCCGGCAGCCAACTCGTCTTACAGGGACTTCAGGTTGAAAAACTGTTTTTT.

Points on this clonotype: A much larger clonotype is one base distant, so this may be a read error. CDR3 loop: CGARDPQVSGNTIYF. As DNA, the CDR3 is TGCGGTGCTAGAGATCCCCAGGTCTCTGGAAACACCATATATTTT. The chain couples TRBV20-1 to TRBJ1-3, with D unclear. The germline V gene encodes CDR1 DFQATT and CDR2 SNEGSKA (reference sequence). CDR3 length: 15 residues.

This clonotype was counted at least ten times. The rearrangement joins TRBV12-3 or TRBV12-4 to TRBJ2-5; possibly TRBD1 for D (5 bases). The V end was cut by 1 base, the J end by 2 bases, with 8 bases between. This CDR3 is built from 14 residues. Written as DNA, the CDR3 is TGTGCCAGCAGTTTAGTTAGACAGCAAGAGACCCAGTACTTC. Translation: CASSLVRQQETQYF.

In this sample, this clonotype turned up a few times. This sequence joins TRBV5-1 and TRBJ2-5; perhaps TRBD1 as D (6 bases). CDR1 is SGHRS and CDR2 is YFSETQ in the germline V gene. V was pared by 3 bases and J by 2 bases, with 23 bases between. CDR3 length: 18 amino acids. In nucleotides, the CDR3 is TGCGCCAGCAGCTCAGATTCTCAGGGGTATTCGTATCAAGAGACCCAGTACTTC. Encoded protein: CASSSDSQGYSYQETQYF.

A remark on this clonotype: This may come from a read error, since a much larger clone is one base off. The chain couples TRBV5-3 to TRBJ2-7; D is possibly TRBD2 (5 bases). TRBV5-3 counts as an open reading frame of uncertain function. CDR3 length equals 13 residues. V lost 8 bases and J 7 bases, leaving 19 bases between the germline ends. This CDR3 is CASRFNTGEEQYF. Written as DNA, the CDR3 is TGTGCCAGCAGGTTTAATACCGGGGAAGAGCAGTACTTC.

The chain carries TRBV6-2 or TRBV6-3 and TRBJ2-7, with TRBD1 identical over 9 bases. The length of the CDR3 is 13 residues. Germline values: CDR1 MNHEY, CDR2 SVGEGT. CDR3 in amino acids: CAAAVGQGYEQYF. The CDR3 DNA sequence: TGTGCAGCCGCCGTGGGACAGGGATACGAGCAGTACTTC.

At least ten counts were recorded for this clonotype. The chain recombines TRBV4-1 with TRBJ1-2; no firm D call. Germline CDR1 is MGHRA and CDR2 is YSYEKL. V was shortened by 1 base and J by 1 base, with 13 bases between the two germline ends. There are 16 residues in the CDR3. CDR3: CASSQARITDNYGYTF. Here the CDR3 DNA reads TGCGCCAGCAGCCAAGCGAGGATAACCGATAACTATGGCTACACCTTC.

The chain carries TRBV5-1 and TRBJ1-4, with 7 bases matching TRBD1. V gave up 7 bases and J gave up 8 bases; unmatched junction bases: 14. The CDR3 loop spans 15 amino acids. CDR1 and CDR2 (germline): SGHRS, YFSETQ. This chain's CDR3 is CASGDPDRAGEKLFF. CDR3 in DNA: TGCGCCAGCGGCGATCCCGACAGGGCAGGGGAAAAACTGTTTTTT.

The sample holds a few counts of this clonotype. The chain is built from TRBV13 and TRBJ1-1, with D perhaps TRBD1 (5 bases). Trimming removed 5 bases from V and 5 bases from J, with 18 bases in between. Germline V CDR1 and CDR2: PRHDT, FYEKMQ (reference sequence). CDR3 length: 15 amino acids. DNA for the CDR3: TGTGCCAGCAGCGCCCCCCGTGGGGCGAGTACTGAAGCTTTCTTT. This gives the protein CASSAPRGASTEAFF.

This clonotype was seen a handful of times. The chain recombines TRBV27 with TRBJ2-3; D call uncertain. Germline V CDR1 and CDR2: MNHEY, SMNVEV (reference sequence). Trimming shortened V by 3 bases and J by 2 bases, and 9 bases separated the two germline ends. The CDR3 is 14 residues long. The CDR3 loop reads CASSLVGFTDTQYF. The DNA for the CDR3 is TGTGCCAGCAGTTTGGTTGGGTTCACAGATACGCAGTATTTT.

A single count supports this clonotype. Possible read error: a much larger clone is one base away. The chain employs TRBV4-3 and TRBJ1-5, with D unresolved. CDR1 and CDR2 (germline): LGHNA, YSLEER. There are 14 residues in the CDR3. For the CDR3, the DNA is TGCGCCAGCAGCCAAGTGGAGTACAATCAGCCCCCGCATTTT. This gives the protein CASSQVEYNQPPHF.

This clonotype showed up just a few times. The chain joins TRBV6-1 to TRBJ1-4; 10 nucleotides agree with TRBD1. The CDR3 sequence is 18 residues long. Germline values: CDR1 MNHNS, CDR2 SASEGT. V lost 1 base to trimming and J lost 8 bases; unmatched junction nucleotides: 13. CDR3 region: CASSEVGQGFGLEEKLFF. The CDR3 coding sequence is TGTGCCAGCAGTGAAGTGGGACAGGGGTTCGGGTTGGAAGAAAAACTGTTTTTT.